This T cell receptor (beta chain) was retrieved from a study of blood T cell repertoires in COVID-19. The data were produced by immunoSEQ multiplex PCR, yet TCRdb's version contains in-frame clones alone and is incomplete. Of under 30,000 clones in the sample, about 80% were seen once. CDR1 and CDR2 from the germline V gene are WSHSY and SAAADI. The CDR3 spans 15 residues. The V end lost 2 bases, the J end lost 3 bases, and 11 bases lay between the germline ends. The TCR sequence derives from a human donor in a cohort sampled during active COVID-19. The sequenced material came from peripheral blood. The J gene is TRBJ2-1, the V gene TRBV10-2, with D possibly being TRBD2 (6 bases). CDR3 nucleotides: TGCGCCAGCAGTGAGGAGGCGGGACTCTACAATGAGCAGTTCTTC. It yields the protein CASSEEAGLYNEQFF.